The rows below give T cell receptor beta chains drawn from one sample of a study of shared clonotypes between healthy human individuals. TCRdb keeps only in-frame clones here, not all; method: immunoSEQ multiplex PCR. The sample lists around 2,100,000 clones; around 96% were seen once. The material sequenced was naive CD8+ T cells sorted from blood. Receptors originate from a man aged 18-30 years in good health. The conserved cysteine and the conserved F or W are not part of the CDR3 here. D genes are given only for firm matches.

TRBJ1-6	TRBD1	TRBV27	ASSWTGGNSPLH
TRBJ1-2	NA	TRBV9	ASSHLANYGYT
TRBJ1-5	NA	TRBV6-4	ASRKREPQH
TRBJ1-2	NA	TRBV7-2	ASSFGGADGYT
TRBJ1-1	NA	TRBV13	ASTPGGDLNTEAF
TRBJ2-2	NA	TRBV13	ASSLIGSKAGELF
TRBJ2-7	NA	TRBV10-1	ASSESIGGEQY
TRBJ1-2	NA	TRBV27	ASSTFGPSYGYT
TRBJ2-7	NA	TRBV5-6	ASRPGQPYEQY
TRBJ2-7	NA	TRBV10-3	AISPNSGGYEQY
TRBJ2-1	NA	TRBV9	ASSGGYNEQF
TRBJ2-7	TRBD1	TRBV30	AWSGTGSGEQY
TRBJ2-1	TRBD1	TRBV12-5	ASGSGQGYYNEQF
TRBJ2-5	TRBD2	TRBV2	ASSELGTSFETQY
TRBJ2-7	NA	TRBV6-5	ASSYYAGSYEQY
TRBJ1-1	NA	TRBV9	ASSVGGTTEAF
TRBJ1-1	NA	TRBV6-5	ASKQPRDPEAF
TRBJ2-2	TRBD1	TRBV6-1	ASSAGQGAVGGELF
TRBJ1-2	NA	TRBV27	ASSFIVAGLLQGYT
TRBJ2-1	NA	TRBV7-9	ASSPPVGLSYNEQF
TRBJ2-7	NA	TRBV27	ASSQGGSSYEQY
TRBJ2-3	NA	TRBV9	ASSAGEVTDTQY
TRBJ1-1	NA	TRBV15	ATSSHRSMNTEAF
TRBJ2-5	TRBD2	TRBV5-1	ASSPRLAGGMETQY
TRBJ1-5	TRBD1	TRBV28	ASSLGQGAVWPQH
TRBJ2-1	TRBD2	TRBV5-1	ASSWDSGRGGGEQF
TRBJ2-7	NA	TRBV5-5	ASSFSTAYEQY
TRBJ2-7	NA	TRBV7-9	ASSPLGEQY
TRBJ2-7	NA	TRBV28	ASSLEGSWGLYEQY
TRBJ2-7	TRBD1	TRBV6-1	ASSDGTAYEQY
TRBJ2-7	NA	TRBV23-1	ASSQSQGRSTYEQY
TRBJ2-5	TRBD2	TRBV10-1	ASSESAGPREAQY
TRBJ2-7	TRBD2	TRBV5-4	ASSSWEGEQY
TRBJ1-3	NA	TRBV6-1	ASISDTSGNTIY
TRBJ2-4	TRBD2	TRBV9	ASSDSGGASKNIQY
TRBJ2-2	NA	TRBV29-1	SVEDGQANTGELF
TRBJ1-1	TRBD1	TRBV18	ASSPPKGAGEQNTEAF
TRBJ2-3	TRBD2	TRBV4-3	ASSQDILAEPAPDTQY
TRBJ2-7	NA	TRBV27	ASSPSMGPSSYEQY
TRBJ2-1	NA	TRBV6-1	ASRSSRGEQF
TRBJ2-7	NA	TRBV7-9	ASSPYSPAYEQY
TRBJ2-5	NA	TRBV28	ASSLVGAQETQY
TRBJ1-4	NA	TRBV9	ASSVEDGLGEKLF
TRBJ2-3	NA	TRBV4-1	ASSQAGAGHSTDTQY
TRBJ2-5	TRBD2	TRBV13	ASTPTSGGAGSETQY
TRBJ2-7	NA	TRBV27	ASSLTGLSYEQY
TRBJ2-7	TRBD2	TRBV4-2	ASSSVGTGGSSYEQY
TRBJ1-2	NA	TRBV15	ATSRDMDRDYGYT
TRBJ2-3	TRBD1	TRBV5-4	ASSPLTGGTDTQY
TRBJ2-3	NA	TRBV9	ASSVGGVGDTQY
TRBJ2-7	TRBD1	TRBV6-6	ASRGTALPPSKEQY
TRBJ2-5	NA	TRBV4-3	ASSQDGTETQY
TRBJ2-5	TRBD2	TRBV28	ASSSRTSDQETQY
TRBJ1-1	NA	TRBV4-1	ASSQDSLIMRGVDTEAF
TRBJ2-5	TRBD2	TRBV28	ASSPPPTGLASQETQY
TRBJ1-4	NA	TRBV27	ASSPVTATNEKLF
TRBJ2-3	NA	TRBV7-6	ASSLSGGTDTQY
TRBJ2-1	NA	TRBV19	ASSIVYRDSWSNEQF
TRBJ1-4	NA	TRBV27	ASSTQGTNEKLF